Each of the 29 T cell receptor beta chains below was sequenced from the same sample in a study of T cell clones after liver transplantation. Assay used: immunoSEQ multiplex PCR; TCRdb lists only in-frame clones, some missing. The sample lists about 45,000 clones; about 86% were seen once. The sample was CD4+ T cells from blood, taken 24 months after liver transplant. The origin of the receptors is a human patient who received a liver transplant. Among the T cells, some may be from the graft donor.

CDR3 amino acids: CASSVEGYPTEAFF. The CDR3 nucleotides are TGTGCCAGCAGCGTCGAAGGTTACCCGACTGAAGCTTTCTTT. The genes are TRBV9 and TRBJ1-1; D is unresolved. The V and J ends lost 2 bases and 5 bases respectively, with 13 bases between them. The CDR3 spans 14 residues. CDR1 is SGDLS and CDR2 is YYNGEE in the germline V gene.

This clone was detected a few times. The V call is TRBV6-6, the J call TRBJ1-5; 7 nucleotides match TRBD1. CDR1 and CDR2 from the germline V gene are MNHNY and SVGAGI (reference sequence). This CDR3 is built from 14 residues. With V trimmed by 6 bases and J by 7 bases, 9 bases remained unmatched. The CDR3 DNA reads TGTGCCAGCAGCTCTAGGGGGCAAGGGCAGCCCCAGCATTTT. This sequence encodes CASSSRGQGQPQHF.

This clone was picked up one time. The chain combines TRBV7-2 with TRBJ1-4; TRBD1 aligns across 10 bases. Trimming at V came to 1 base and at J to 0 bases, leaving 2 bases not matched to a gene. Germline V gives CDR1 SGHTA, CDR2 FQGNSA. This CDR3 has 17 residues. The CDR3 nucleotides are TGTGCCAGCAGCTTAGTCGGACAGGGGGCAACTAATGAAAAACTGTTTTTT. It specifies CASSLVGQGATNEKLFF. The whole variable domain, remainder taken from reference TRBV7-2 and TRBJ1-4, is GAGVSQSPSNKVTEKGKDVELRCDPISGHTALYWYRQSLGQGLEFLIYFQGNSAPDKSGLPSDRFSAERTGGSVSTLTIQRTQQEDSAVYLCASSLVGQGATNEKLFFGSGTQLSVL.

The chain uses TRBV7-3 and TRBJ2-2, with 8 bases fitting TRBD1. J gave up 6 bases and V 5 bases, and 8 bases lay outside the gene matches. The CDR3 is made up of 15 amino acids. Germline V gene data show CDR1 as SGHTA and CDR2 as FQGTGA. The CDR3 spells CASSPSRGQAGELFF. The CDR3 region has the DNA TGTGCCAGCAGCCCTTCCAGGGGGCAGGCCGGGGAGCTGTTTTTT.

V is TRBV4-2 and J is TRBJ1-5, with TRBD1 as a possible D gene (5 bases). Germline CDR1 is LGHNA and CDR2 is YNFKEQ. V lost 1 base to trimming and J lost 7 bases, with 26 bases between them. This CDR3 has 19 amino acids. CDR3 region: CASSQVFDRDPGVRQPQHF. The CDR3 nucleotides read TGTGCCAGCAGCCAAGTTTTTGATCGTGATCCGGGGGTCCGGCAGCCCCAGCATTTT.

The chain employs TRBV29-1 and TRBJ2-1; 11 bases are shared with TRBD2. Germline V gives CDR1 SQVTM, CDR2 ANQGSEA. This CDR3 comprises 15 residues. Unmatched junction bases numbered 8, after V lost 4 bases and J lost 6 bases. CDR3 nucleotide sequence: TGCAGCGTTGGAGGGACTAGCGGTCCTGGCAATGAGCAGTTCTTC. Its protein product is CSVGGTSGPGNEQFF.

The rearrangement joins TRBV5-4 to TRBJ2-2; D not resolved. CDR1 SGHNT and CDR2 YYREEE come from the germline V gene (reference sequence). The length of the CDR3 is 14 residues. V gave up 4 bases and J gave up 4 bases, with 11 bases separating them. The chain's CDR3 is CASSPPYATGELFF. CDR3 nucleotides: TGTGCCAGCAGCCCTCCCTACGCCACCGGGGAGCTGTTTTTT.

This chain connects TRBV5-4 to TRBJ2-7, with 7 bases fitting TRBD1. The length of the CDR3 is 15 residues. CDR1 SGHNT and CDR2 YYREEE come from the germline V gene (reference sequence). Unmatched junction bases numbered 11, after V lost 5 bases and J lost 3 bases. CDR3: CASSQPGGQIYEQYF. The DNA of the CDR3 is TGTGCCAGCAGTCAGCCAGGGGGACAGATCTACGAGCAGTACTTC.

This sequence joins TRBV6-1 and TRBJ1-6; D may be TRBD1 (5 bases). Trimming removed 6 bases at V and 11 bases at J, with 20 bases between. The V gene's germline CDR1 is MNHNS and CDR2 SASEGT. The CDR3 consists of 15 residues. The CDR3 protein is CASSARKWGGTPLHF. CDR3 sequence (DNA): TGTGCCAGCAGCGCCCGGAAATGGGGCGGGACACCCCTCCACTTT.

The gene calls are TRBV28 and TRBJ1-5; possible D gene TRBD1, 5 bases. Germline V gene sequence: CDR1 MDHEN, CDR2 SYDVKM. V lost 6 bases to trimming and J lost 5 bases, with 20 bases between them. CDR3 length equals 16 residues. The CDR3, as DNA: TGTGCCAGCAGCTCTCCCCGGGAGCAGGGACATCAGCCCCAGCATTTT. Amino acids: CASSSPREQGHQPQHF.

This clone came up once. The V and J genes are TRBV6-6 and TRBJ1-1; TRBD1 matches at 7 bases. Trimming at V came to 5 bases and at J to 0 bases, leaving 3 bases not matched to a gene. In germline, CDR1 is MNHNY, CDR2 SVGAGI (reference sequence). The length of the CDR3 is 14 residues. In DNA, the CDR3 is TGTGCCAGCAGTAGAGGACAGGTGAACACTGAAGCTTTCTTT. This gives the protein CASSRGQVNTEAFF.

V is TRBV9 and J is TRBJ2-2; D remains ambiguous. V lost 7 bases and J lost 6, with 16 bases in between. Germline V CDR1 and CDR2: SGDLS, YYNGEE. The CDR3 is 14 amino acids. The CDR3 loop is CASGTGPVAGELFF. In DNA form, the CDR3 reads TGTGCCAGCGGAACGGGCCCGGTAGCCGGGGAGCTGTTTTTT. The full variable domain, completed using reference TRBV9 and TRBJ2-2, is DSGVTQTPKHLITATGQRVTLRCSPRSGDLSVYWYQQSLDQGLQFLIQYYNGEERAKGNILERFSAQQFPDLHSELNLSSLELGDSALYFCASGTGPVAGELFFGEGSRLTVL.

V is TRBV27 and J is TRBJ1-4; possibly TRBD1 for D (5 bases). CDR1 MNHEY and CDR2 SMNVEV come from the germline V gene (reference sequence). This CDR3 is 16 amino acids long. The V end lost 5 bases, the J end lost 7 bases, and 20 bases lay between the germline ends. This chain's CDR3 is CASSNSRGLLGEKLFF. CDR3 nucleotides: TGTGCCAGCAGTAACTCCCGGGGCCTCCTGGGTGAAAAACTGTTTTTT.

The rearrangement uses TRBV27 and TRBJ2-7, with D possibly TRBD1 on 7 matching bases. V was shortened by 5 bases and J by 1 base, with 24 bases between the two germline ends. This CDR3 comprises 18 residues. Per the germline V gene, CDR1 is MNHEY and CDR2 is SMNVEV (reference sequence). CDR3 region: CASSLRILPGGRSYEQYF. CDR3 DNA: TGTGCCAGCAGTCTCCGGATACTACCAGGGGGGAGATCCTACGAGCAGTACTTC.

The CDR3 bases are TGTGCCAGCAGCTCTCGACCCACCCAGGGATACACCGGGGAGCTGTTTTTT. Its protein product is CASSSRPTQGYTGELFF. This chain links TRBV5-5 with TRBJ2-2, with a possible D match to TRBD1 (5 bases). This CDR3 spans 17 amino acids. Trimming stripped 3 bases from V and 3 bases from J, with 18 bases between. The germline V gene has CDR1 SGHKS and CDR2 YYEKEE (reference sequence).

J is TRBJ2-1 and V is TRBV27; TRBD2 matches 7 bases. J gave up 7 bases and V 7 bases, and 16 bases lay outside the gene matches. This CDR3 spans 16 amino acids. Germline V lookup: CDR1 MNHEY, CDR2 SMNVEV (reference sequence). The CDR3 is CASMGRREWGRNEQFF. CDR3 DNA: TGTGCCAGCATGGGACGGCGGGAGTGGGGAAGGAATGAGCAGTTCTTC.

The J gene is TRBJ2-2, the V gene TRBV7-8; 9 bases map to TRBD2. V gave up 3 bases and J gave up 7 bases; unmatched junction bases: 6. Germline V gene sequence: CDR1 SGHVS, CDR2 FQNEAQ. This CDR3 has 15 amino acids. The CDR3 sequence is CASSFSGGPDGELFF. The CDR3 coding sequence is TGTGCCAGCAGCTTTAGCGGGGGCCCCGACGGGGAGCTGTTTTTT.

This chain uses TRBV6-6 with TRBJ2-7, with 9 bases identical to TRBD1. After removal of 7 bases from V and 0 bases from J, the junction contained 4 bases not matched to a gene. The germline gives CDR1 MNHNY, CDR2 SVGAGI (reference sequence). The CDR3 is 14 residues long. CDR3 DNA: TGTGCCAGCAAAGGACAGGGGCACTCCTACGAGCAGTACTTC. Its translation: CASKGQGHSYEQYF.

The chain employs TRBV7-9 and TRBJ1-3; 8 bases agree with TRBD1. Germline loops: CDR1 SEHNR, CDR2 FQNEAQ (reference sequence). The CDR3 sequence is 15 residues long. V was pared by 3 bases and J by 1 base, with 2 bases of the junction left unmatched. CDR3 residues: CASSFGQGSGNTIYF. The CDR3 bases are TGTGCCAGCAGCTTTGGACAGGGATCTGGAAACACCATATATTTT.

V usage is TRBV6-1 and J usage is TRBJ2-2, with a tentative D call TRBD2 (5 bases). Germline V gene sequence: CDR1 MNHNS, CDR2 SASEGT. This CDR3 region has 17 residues. V was clipped by 0 bases and J by 4 bases, with 15 bases between them. For the CDR3, the DNA is TGTGCCAGCAGTGAAGCTCGGGCAAGAGGGTCCACCGGGGAGCTGTTTTTT. It codes for CASSEARARGSTGELFF.

This clone has more than one count but fewer than ten. The V and J genes are TRBV18 and TRBJ2-3, with 12 bases fitting TRBD2. Germline CDR1 KGHSH, CDR2 LQKENI. V lost 5 bases and J lost 4; bases outside the gene matches: 13. CDR3 length: 18 amino acids. CDR3 in DNA: TGTGCCAGCTCATCCCAGTACTCTAGCGGGGGGGCATCAGATACGCAGTATTTT. It yields the protein CASSSQYSSGGASDTQYF.

This clone was seen once. The chain links TRBV7-3 to TRBJ2-7, with a possible D match to TRBD2 (7 bases). The CDR3 runs to 15 residues. Germline assignment: CDR1 SGHTA and CDR2 FQGTGA. V lost 1 base, J lost 2 bases, and 12 bases lay in between. CDR3 amino acids: CASSLMEGGPYEQYF. DNA for the CDR3: TGTGCCAGCAGCTTAATGGAGGGGGGGCCCTACGAGCAGTACTTC.

The gene calls are TRBV15 and TRBJ1-1; 8 positions match TRBD1. V lost 5 bases and J lost 1; bases outside the gene matches: 3. The germline CDR1 and CDR2 sequences are LNHNV and YYDKDF (reference sequence). This CDR3 has 14 amino acids. In DNA form, the CDR3 reads TGTGCCACCAGCGTGGACAGGGCGAACACTGAAGCTTTCTTT. Protein product: CATSVDRANTEAFF.

The rearrangement uses TRBV6-6 and TRBJ2-1; a possible D gene is TRBD2 (5 bases). CDR3 length: 14 residues. V was shortened by 2 bases and J by 2 bases, with 7 bases between the two germline ends. Germline loops: CDR1 MNHNY, CDR2 SVGAGI (reference sequence). The chain's CDR3 is CASSYPGTYNEQFF. The CDR3, as DNA: TGTGCCAGCAGTTACCCGGGGACCTACAATGAGCAGTTCTTC.

This sequence joins TRBV5-1 and TRBJ2-5; 9 nucleotides align to TRBD2. Unmatched junction bases numbered 15, after V lost 5 bases and J lost 7 bases. Germline V CDR1 and CDR2: SGHRS, YFSETQ. The CDR3 has 16 amino acids. The CDR3 sequence: CASSSSLAGAVGTQYF. CDR3 in DNA: TGCGCCAGCAGTTCCTCGTTAGCGGGAGCTGTGGGGACCCAGTACTTC.

This chain connects TRBV6-1 to TRBJ2-6, with D unresolved. CDR1 is MNHNS, CDR2 SASEGT, per germline. V lost 3 bases to trimming and J lost 3 bases, with 6 bases between them. This CDR3 is 14 amino acids long. The CDR3 loop is CASSDSIGANVLTF. The DNA of the CDR3 is TGTGCCAGCAGTGACTCGATTGGGGCCAACGTCCTGACTTTC.

The V gene is TRBV5-6, the J gene TRBJ1-5; 10 bases fit TRBD1. The germline CDR1 and CDR2 sequences are SGHDT and YYEEEE. V shed 2 bases and J 4 bases; nucleotides not matched to a gene: 9. This CDR3 contains 17 residues. This CDR3 reads CASSFGTGTGANQPQHF. CDR3 coding DNA: TGTGCCAGCAGCTTTGGCACCGGGACAGGGGCAAATCAGCCCCAGCATTTT.

The chain employs TRBV4-3 and TRBJ1-1; possibly TRBD1 for D (6 bases). There are 15 residues in the CDR3. The germline V gene has CDR1 LGHNA and CDR2 YSLEER. V dropped 1 base and J dropped 5 bases, with 14 bases sitting between them. The CDR3 is CASSQAPWGQTEAFF. In DNA, the CDR3 is TGCGCCAGCAGCCAAGCCCCGTGGGGGCAGACTGAAGCTTTCTTT.

This clone appeared a few times. The chain combines TRBV5-8 with TRBJ2-7; 7 nucleotides agree with TRBD2. This CDR3 comprises 15 residues. Per germline, CDR1 SGHTS and CDR2 YDEGEE. The V and J ends lost 4 bases and 0 bases, in that order; junction bases with no gene match: 7. CDR3 in amino acids: CASSGGGSFSYEQYF. The DNA for the CDR3 is TGTGCCAGCAGCGGGGGGGGATCTTTCTCCTACGAGCAGTACTTC.